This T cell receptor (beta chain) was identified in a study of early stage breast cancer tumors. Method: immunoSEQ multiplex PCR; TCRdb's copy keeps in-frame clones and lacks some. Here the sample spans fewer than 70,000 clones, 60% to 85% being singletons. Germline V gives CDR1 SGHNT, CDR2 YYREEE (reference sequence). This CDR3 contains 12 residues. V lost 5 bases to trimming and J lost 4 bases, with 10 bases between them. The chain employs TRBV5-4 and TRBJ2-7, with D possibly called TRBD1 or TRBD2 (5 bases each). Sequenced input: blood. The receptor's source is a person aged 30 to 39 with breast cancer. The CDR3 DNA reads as TGTGCCAGCAGGGGACCACATTACGAGCAGTACTTC. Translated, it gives CASRGPHYEQYF.